The 8 T cell receptor beta chains presented below share a single source sample, sequenced in a study of metastatic and nonmetastatic thyroid tumors. TCRdb re-called the PCR reads via MiXCR. The sample records about 41,000 clones, approximately 24% being singletons. Every patient was untreated before thyroid surgery. Input material: tumor tissue. The source is a female donor with papillary thyroid cancer or a benign thyroid nodule (not recorded which). Some clones in this sample may be carry-over from other donors' samples.

This clone has just a few counts. V and J are TRBV20-1 and TRBJ2-7, with TRBD2 identical over 7 bases. This CDR3 is built from 16 residues. Per germline, CDR1 DFQATT and CDR2 SNEGSKA (reference sequence). V shed 1 base, J shed 2 bases, and the junction held 11 bases outside the gene matches. The CDR3 DNA sequence: TGCAGTGCTAGAGGGGTGGGCGGGAGAGTAACCTACGAGCAGTACTTC. Protein sequence: CSARGVGGRVTYEQYF.

This chain links TRBV7-2 with TRBJ2-7; D gene ambiguous. The CDR3 length is 14 residues. Germline CDR1 and CDR2: SGHTA and FQGNSA. Trimming left V 3 bases short and J 1 base short, with 10 bases between. The CDR3 nucleotides are TGTGCCAGCAGCTTTGAACGTTCATCCTACGAGCAGTACTTC. Translated: CASSFERSSYEQYF.

This clone showed up just once. The chain uses TRBV20-1 and TRBJ2-7, with 7 bases matching TRBD2. The CDR3 runs 14 residues. Germline V gene lookup returns CDR1 DFQATT and CDR2 SNEGSKA (reference sequence). Trimming took 3 bases from V and 2 from J; bases not matched to a gene: 7. This CDR3 is CSARGGGSPYEQYF. The CDR3 coding sequence is TGCAGTGCTAGGGGGGGAGGGAGCCCCTACGAGCAGTACTTC.

This clone turned up a few times. V gene TRBV28 combines with J gene TRBJ1-2; D is unresolved. Trimming took off 2 bases at V and 4 bases at J, with 8 bases between the two ends. This CDR3 has 13 residues. The germline CDR1 and CDR2 sequences are MDHEN and SYDVKM. This chain's CDR3 is CASSLRESYGYTF. The CDR3 region has the DNA TGTGCCAGCAGTTTACGGGAAAGCTATGGCTACACCTTC.

This clone was counted at least ten times. The CDR3 sequence is CASSQDPGGTDTQYF. The CDR3 coding sequence is TGCGCCAGCAGCCAAGATCCAGGGGGGACAGATACGCAGTATTTT. V usage is TRBV4-1 and J usage is TRBJ2-3, with D possibly being TRBD1 (7 bases). Deletions cut 0 bases from V and 3 bases from J, with 10 bases between. The germline CDR1 and CDR2 sequences are MGHRA and YSYEKL. The CDR3 runs to 15 residues.

V usage is TRBV11-3 and J usage is TRBJ2-3, with D maybe TRBD1 (5 bases). Trimming stripped 3 bases from V and 2 bases from J, with 12 bases between. CDR1 is SGHNT and CDR2 is YENEEA in the germline V gene. The CDR3 extends over 15 amino acids. The CDR3 DNA is TGTGCCAGCAGCTTCGACAGCCTGAACACAGATACGCAGTATTTT. Amino acids: CASSFDSLNTDTQYF.

The V gene is TRBV11-2, the J gene TRBJ2-3, with D possibly being TRBD1 or TRBD2 (5 bases each). The V gene lost 4 bases and the J gene lost 2 bases, with 16 bases spanning the gap. Germline V CDR1 and CDR2: SGHAT, FQNNGV. The CDR3 runs to 16 residues. CDR3 sequence (DNA): TGTGCCAGCAGCTCCTACTCCTGGGGGATCACAGATACGCAGTATTTT. As protein: CASSSYSWGITDTQYF.

This clone was detected many times. The chain has TRBV28 and TRBJ1-1, with 7 bases that match TRBD1. The junction had 6 bases not matched to a gene; V was cut back by 5 bases and J by 3 bases. The CDR3 has 14 amino acids. Germline lookup yields CDR1 MDHEN and CDR2 SYDVKM. The CDR3 loop reads CASSRSGQYTEAFF. CDR3 nucleotides: TGTGCCAGCAGTAGATCGGGACAGTACACTGAAGCTTTCTTT.